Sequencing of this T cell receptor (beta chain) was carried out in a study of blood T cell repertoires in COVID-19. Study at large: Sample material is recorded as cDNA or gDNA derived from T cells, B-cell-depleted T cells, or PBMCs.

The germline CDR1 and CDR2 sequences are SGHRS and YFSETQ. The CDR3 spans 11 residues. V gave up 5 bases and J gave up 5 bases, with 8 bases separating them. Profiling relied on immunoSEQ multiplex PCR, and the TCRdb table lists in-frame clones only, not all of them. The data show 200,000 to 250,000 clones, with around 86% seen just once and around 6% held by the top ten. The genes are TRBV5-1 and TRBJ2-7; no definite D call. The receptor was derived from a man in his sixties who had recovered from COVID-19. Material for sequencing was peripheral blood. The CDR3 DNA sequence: TGCGCCAGCAGTATAGGAGACGAGCAGTACTTC. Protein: CASSIGDEQYF. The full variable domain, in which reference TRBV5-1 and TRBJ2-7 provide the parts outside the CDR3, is KAGVTQTPRYLIKTRGQQVTLSCSPISGHRSVSWYQQTPGQGLQFLFEYFSETQRNKGNFPGRFSGRQFSNSRSEMNVSTLELGDSALYLCASSIGDEQYFGPGTRLTVT.